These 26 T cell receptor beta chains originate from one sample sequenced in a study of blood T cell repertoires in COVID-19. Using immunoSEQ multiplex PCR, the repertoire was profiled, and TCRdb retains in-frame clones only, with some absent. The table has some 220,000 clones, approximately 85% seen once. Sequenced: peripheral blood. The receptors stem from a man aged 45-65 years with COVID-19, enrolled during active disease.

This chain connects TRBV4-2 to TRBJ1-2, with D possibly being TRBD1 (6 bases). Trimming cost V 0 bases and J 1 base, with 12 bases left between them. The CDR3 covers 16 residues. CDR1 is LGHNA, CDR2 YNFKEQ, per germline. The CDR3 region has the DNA TGTGCCAGCAGCCAAGAGGGGGCAAGGAGTAACTATGGCTACACCTTC. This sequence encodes CASSQEGARSNYGYTF.

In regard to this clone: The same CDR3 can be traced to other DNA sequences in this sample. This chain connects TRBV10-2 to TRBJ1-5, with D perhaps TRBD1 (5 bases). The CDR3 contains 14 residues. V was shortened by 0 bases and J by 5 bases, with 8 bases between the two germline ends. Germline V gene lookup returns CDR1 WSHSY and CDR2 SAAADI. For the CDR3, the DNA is TGCGCCAGCAGTGAGTCGGGCAGGGATCAGCCCCAGCATTTT. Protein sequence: CASSESGRDQPQHF.

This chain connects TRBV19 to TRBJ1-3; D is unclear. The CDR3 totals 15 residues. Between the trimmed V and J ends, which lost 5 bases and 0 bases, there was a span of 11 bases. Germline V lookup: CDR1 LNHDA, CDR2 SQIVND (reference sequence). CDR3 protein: CASSRTDYSGNTIYF. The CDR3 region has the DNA TGTGCCAGTAGTCGGACTGATTACTCTGGAAACACCATATATTTT.

The CDR3 loop is CASSQDYRDSTYEQYF. The CDR3 nucleotides read TGCGCCAGCAGCCAAGATTACAGGGACAGCACCTACGAGCAGTACTTC. The J gene is TRBJ2-7, the V gene TRBV4-3; the match to TRBD1 covers 7 bases. The CDR3 covers 16 residues. Unmatched junction bases numbered 7, after V lost 0 bases and J lost 2 bases. Germline CDR1 reads LGHNA; CDR2 reads YSLEER.

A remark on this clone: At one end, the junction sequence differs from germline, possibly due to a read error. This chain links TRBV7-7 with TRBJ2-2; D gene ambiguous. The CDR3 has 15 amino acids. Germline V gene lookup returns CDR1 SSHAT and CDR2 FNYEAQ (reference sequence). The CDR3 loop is CASSPVYGNTGELFF. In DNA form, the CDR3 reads TGTGCTAGCAGCCCGGTTTACGGGAACACCGGGGAGCTGTTTTTT. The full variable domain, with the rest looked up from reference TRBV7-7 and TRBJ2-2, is GAGVSQSPRYKVTKRGQDVTLRCDPISSHATLYWYQQALGQGPEFLTYFNYEAQPDKSGLPSDRFSAERPEGSISTLTIQRTEQRDSAMYRCASSPVYGNTGELFFGEGSRLTVL.

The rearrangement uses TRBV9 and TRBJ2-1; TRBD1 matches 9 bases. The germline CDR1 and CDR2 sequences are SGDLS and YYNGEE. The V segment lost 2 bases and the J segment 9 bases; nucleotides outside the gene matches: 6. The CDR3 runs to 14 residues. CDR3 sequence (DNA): TGTGCCAGCAGCGTGACGACAGGGGGTAGTGAGCAGTTCTTC. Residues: CASSVTTGGSEQFF.

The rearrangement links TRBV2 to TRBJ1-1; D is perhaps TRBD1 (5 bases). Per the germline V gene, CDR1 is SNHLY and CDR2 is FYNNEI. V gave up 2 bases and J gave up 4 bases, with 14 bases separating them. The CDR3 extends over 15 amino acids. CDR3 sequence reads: CASSESSRVVTEAFF. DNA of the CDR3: TGTGCCAGCAGTGAATCAAGCAGGGTTGTCACTGAAGCTTTCTTT.

CDR3 DNA sequence: TGCAGCGTGTCTACCGGGGAGGCTGAAGCTTTCTTT. It translates to CSVSTGEAEAFF. V and J are TRBV29-1 and TRBJ1-1; D call uncertain. Germline V gene data show CDR1 as SQVTM and CDR2 as ANQGSEA. This CDR3 spans 12 amino acids. Between the trimmed V and J ends, which lost 6 bases and 6 bases, there was a span of 14 bases.

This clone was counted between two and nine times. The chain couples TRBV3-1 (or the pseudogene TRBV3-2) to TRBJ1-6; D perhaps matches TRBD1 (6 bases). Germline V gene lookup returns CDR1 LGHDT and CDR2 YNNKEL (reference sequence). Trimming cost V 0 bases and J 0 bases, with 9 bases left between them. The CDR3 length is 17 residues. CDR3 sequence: CASSQDRGSSYNSPLHF. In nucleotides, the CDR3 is TGTGCCAGCAGCCAAGACAGGGGAAGCTCCTATAATTCACCCCTCCACTTT.

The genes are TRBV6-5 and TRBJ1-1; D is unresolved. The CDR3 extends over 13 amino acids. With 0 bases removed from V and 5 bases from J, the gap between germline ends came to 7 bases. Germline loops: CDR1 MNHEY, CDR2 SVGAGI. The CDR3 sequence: CASSYSFRTEAFF. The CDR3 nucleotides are TGTGCCAGCAGTTACTCCTTTCGGACTGAAGCTTTCTTT.

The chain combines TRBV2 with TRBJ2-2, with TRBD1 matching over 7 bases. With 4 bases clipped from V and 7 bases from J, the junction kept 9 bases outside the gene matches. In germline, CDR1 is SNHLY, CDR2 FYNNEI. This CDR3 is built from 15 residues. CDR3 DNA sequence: TGTGCCAGCAGTGCCCGACAGGGCGGTATCGGGGAGCTGTTTTTT. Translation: CASSARQGGIGELFF.

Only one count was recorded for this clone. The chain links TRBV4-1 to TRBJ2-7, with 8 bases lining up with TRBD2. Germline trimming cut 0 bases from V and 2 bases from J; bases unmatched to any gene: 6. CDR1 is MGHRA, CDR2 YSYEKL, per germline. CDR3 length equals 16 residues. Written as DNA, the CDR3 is TGCGCCAGCAGCCAAGAAGGCCCCGGGGGGGCCTACGAGCAGTACTTC. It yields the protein CASSQEGPGGAYEQYF.

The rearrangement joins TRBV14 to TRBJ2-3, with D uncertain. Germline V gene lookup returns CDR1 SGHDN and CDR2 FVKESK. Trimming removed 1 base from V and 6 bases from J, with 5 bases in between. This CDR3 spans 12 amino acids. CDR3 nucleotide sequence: TGTGCCAGCAGCCAAGTCCCGGATACGCAGTATTTT. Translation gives CASSQVPDTQYF.

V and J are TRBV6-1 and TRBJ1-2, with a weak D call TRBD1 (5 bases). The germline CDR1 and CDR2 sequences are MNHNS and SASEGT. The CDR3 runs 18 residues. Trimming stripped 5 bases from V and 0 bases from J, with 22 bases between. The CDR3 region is CASSKGVIGGYPNYGYTF. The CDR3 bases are TGTGCCAGCAGTAAAGGGGTAATTGGCGGATACCCTAACTATGGCTACACCTTC.

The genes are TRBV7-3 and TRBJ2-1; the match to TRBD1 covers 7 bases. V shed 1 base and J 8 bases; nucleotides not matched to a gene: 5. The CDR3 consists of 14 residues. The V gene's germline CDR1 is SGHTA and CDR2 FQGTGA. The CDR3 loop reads CASSLNRQGDEQFF. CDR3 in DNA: TGTGCCAGCAGCTTAAATCGACAGGGCGATGAGCAGTTCTTC.

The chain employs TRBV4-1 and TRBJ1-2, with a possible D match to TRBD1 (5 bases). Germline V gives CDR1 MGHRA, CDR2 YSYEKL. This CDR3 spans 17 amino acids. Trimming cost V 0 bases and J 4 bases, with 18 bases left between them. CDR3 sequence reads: CASSQEEGSATIYGYTF. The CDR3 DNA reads TGCGCCAGCAGCCAAGAGGAGGGGTCTGCCACAATCTATGGCTACACCTTC.

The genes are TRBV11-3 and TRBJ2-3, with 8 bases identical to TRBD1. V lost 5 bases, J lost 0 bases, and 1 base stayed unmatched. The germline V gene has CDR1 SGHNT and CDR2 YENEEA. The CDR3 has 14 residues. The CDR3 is CASSPGGSTDTQYF. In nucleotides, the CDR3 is TGTGCCAGCAGCCCAGGGGGCAGCACAGATACGCAGTATTTT.

CDR3 sequence: CASSLGLGRIDTQYF. CDR3 sequence (DNA): TGTGCCAGCAGCTTGGGACTGGGGCGAATAGATACGCAGTATTTT. This chain joins TRBV5-5 and TRBJ2-3, with D possibly TRBD1 on 5 matching bases. Germline CDR1 reads SGHKS; CDR2 reads YYEKEE (reference sequence). The CDR3 spans 15 residues. V lost 0 bases and J 5 bases, leaving 13 bases between the germline ends.

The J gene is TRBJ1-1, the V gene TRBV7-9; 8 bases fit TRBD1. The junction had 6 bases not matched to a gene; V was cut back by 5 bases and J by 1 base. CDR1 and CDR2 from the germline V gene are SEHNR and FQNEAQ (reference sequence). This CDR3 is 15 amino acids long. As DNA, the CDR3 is TGTGCCAGCAGCCAACTCGGGACAGGGAACACTGAAGCTTTCTTT. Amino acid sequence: CASSQLGTGNTEAFF. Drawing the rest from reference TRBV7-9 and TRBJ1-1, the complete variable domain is DTGVSQNPRHKITKRGQNVTFRCDPISEHNRLYWYRQTLGQGPEFLTYFQNEAQLEKSRLLSDRFSAERPKGSFSTLEIQRTEQGDSAMYLCASSQLGTGNTEAFFGQGTRLTVV.

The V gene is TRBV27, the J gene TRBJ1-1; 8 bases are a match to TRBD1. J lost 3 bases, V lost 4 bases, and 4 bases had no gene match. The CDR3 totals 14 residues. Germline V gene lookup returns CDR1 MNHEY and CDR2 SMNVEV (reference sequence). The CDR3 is CASSYQGAYTEAFF. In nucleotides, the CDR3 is TGTGCCAGCAGTTACCAGGGGGCATACACTGAAGCTTTCTTT.

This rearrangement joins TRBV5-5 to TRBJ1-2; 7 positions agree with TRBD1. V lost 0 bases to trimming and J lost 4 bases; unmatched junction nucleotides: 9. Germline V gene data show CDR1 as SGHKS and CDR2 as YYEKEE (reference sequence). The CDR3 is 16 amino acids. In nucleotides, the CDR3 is TGTGCCAGCAGCTTGGAGTCGGCAGGGGGAAGCTATGGCTACACCTTC. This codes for CASSLESAGGSYGYTF.

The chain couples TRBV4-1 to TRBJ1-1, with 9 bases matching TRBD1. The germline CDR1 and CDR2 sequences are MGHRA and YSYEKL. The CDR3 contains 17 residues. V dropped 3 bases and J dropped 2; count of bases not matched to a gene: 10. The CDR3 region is CASSHQDRGGLNTEAFF. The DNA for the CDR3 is TGCGCCAGCAGCCACCAGGACAGGGGAGGCCTTAACACTGAAGCTTTCTTT.

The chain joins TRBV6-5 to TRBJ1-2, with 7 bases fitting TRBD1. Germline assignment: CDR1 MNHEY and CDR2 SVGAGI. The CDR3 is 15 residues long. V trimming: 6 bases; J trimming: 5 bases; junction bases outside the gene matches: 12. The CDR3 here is CASRKDPGQTYGYTF. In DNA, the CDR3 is TGTGCCAGCAGAAAAGATCCGGGACAGACATATGGCTACACCTTC.

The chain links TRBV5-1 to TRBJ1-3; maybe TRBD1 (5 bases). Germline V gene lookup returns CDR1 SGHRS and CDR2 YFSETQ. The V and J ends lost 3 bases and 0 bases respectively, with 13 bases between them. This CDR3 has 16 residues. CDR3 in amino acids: CASSWEGRNSGNTIYF. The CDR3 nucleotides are TGCGCCAGCAGCTGGGAGGGACGCAACTCTGGAAACACCATATATTTT.

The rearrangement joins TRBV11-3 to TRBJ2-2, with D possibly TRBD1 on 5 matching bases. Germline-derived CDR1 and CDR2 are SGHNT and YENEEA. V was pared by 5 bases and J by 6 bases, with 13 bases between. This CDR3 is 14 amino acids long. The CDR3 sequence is CASSVDSRSGELFF. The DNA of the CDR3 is TGTGCCAGCAGCGTCGACAGTCGGTCCGGGGAGCTGTTTTTT.

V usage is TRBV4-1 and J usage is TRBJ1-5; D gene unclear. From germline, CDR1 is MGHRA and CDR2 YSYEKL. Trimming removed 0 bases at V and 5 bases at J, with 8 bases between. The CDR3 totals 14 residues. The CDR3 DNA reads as TGCGCCAGCAGCCAAGATACTCCACATCAGCCCCAGCATTTT. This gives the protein CASSQDTPHQPQHF.